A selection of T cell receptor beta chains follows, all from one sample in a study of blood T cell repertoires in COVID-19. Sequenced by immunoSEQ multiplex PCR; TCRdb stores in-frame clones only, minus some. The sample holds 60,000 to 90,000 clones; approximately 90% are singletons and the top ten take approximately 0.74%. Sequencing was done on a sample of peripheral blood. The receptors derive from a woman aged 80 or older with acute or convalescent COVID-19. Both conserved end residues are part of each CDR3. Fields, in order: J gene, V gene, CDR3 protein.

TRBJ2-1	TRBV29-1	CSVEGLGQGSYNEQFF
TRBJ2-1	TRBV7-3	CASSLYAGGSSYNEQFF
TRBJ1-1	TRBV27	CASNNARGQATEAFF
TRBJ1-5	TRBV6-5	CASRAGQGSNQPQHF
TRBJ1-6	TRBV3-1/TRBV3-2	CASRDRESNSPLHF
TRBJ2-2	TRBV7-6	CASSPQGRNTGELFF
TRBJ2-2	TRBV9	CASSARPAGELFF
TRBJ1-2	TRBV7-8	CASSLDRGPRGYTF
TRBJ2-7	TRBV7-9	CASSSTRGTETYEQYF
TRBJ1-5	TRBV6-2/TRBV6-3	CASSNGEGTQPQHF
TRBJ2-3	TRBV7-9	CASSSWLGVDTQYF
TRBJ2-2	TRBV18	CASSPAGRNTGELFF
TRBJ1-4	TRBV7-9	CASSQTGWTDNEKLFF
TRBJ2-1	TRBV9	CASSGSRGSSYNEQFF
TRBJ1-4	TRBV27	CASSLGQGRGEKLFF
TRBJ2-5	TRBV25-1	CASSVGRGLGETQYF
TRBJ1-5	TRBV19	CASSQGSGNQPQHF
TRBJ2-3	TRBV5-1	CASSPRGGAADTQYF
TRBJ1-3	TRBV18	CASSPSAQGSVSGNTIYF
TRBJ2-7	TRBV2	CASSDDRASYEQYF
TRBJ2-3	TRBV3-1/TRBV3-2	CASSPGLAGGSGTDTQYF
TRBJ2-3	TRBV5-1	CASSTGARLTDTQYF
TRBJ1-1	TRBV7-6	CASSPSPGAGTEAFF
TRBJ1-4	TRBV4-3	CASSQEQVEKLFF
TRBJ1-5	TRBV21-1	CASSSRENQPQHF
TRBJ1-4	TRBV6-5	CASRDRGLSNEKLFF
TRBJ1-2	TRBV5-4	CASSPGGQSGYTF
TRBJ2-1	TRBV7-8	CASSSRFSGGASSYNEQFF
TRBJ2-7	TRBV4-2	CASSQGRDYEQYF
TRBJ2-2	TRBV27	CASSLNRGMGAGELFF
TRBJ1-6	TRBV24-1	CATSRGQNSPLHF
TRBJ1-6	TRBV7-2	CASSMLTGRSSPLHF
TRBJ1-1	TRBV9	CASSVVSGANTEAFF
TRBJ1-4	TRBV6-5	CASSLTGGSREKLFF
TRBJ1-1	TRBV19	CASKPLTENTEAFF
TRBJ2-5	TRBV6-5	CASTRDRGETQYF
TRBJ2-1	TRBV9	CASSVVGGTRFF
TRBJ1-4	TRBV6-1	CASSVGSAGRGATNEKLFF
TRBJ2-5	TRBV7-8	CASSPSETQYF
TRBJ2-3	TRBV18	CASSPGGLAGYTDTQYF
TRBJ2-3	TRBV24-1	CATSDFGQGKDTQYF
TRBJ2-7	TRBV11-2	CASSLVVGAPYEQYF